The clone carrying this T cell receptor (beta chain) has only one observation. This sample was taken from a study of CD8 T cells in Susac syndrome. RNA in amounts of roughly 0.5 to 1 ug was reverse transcribed with random hexamers. Amplification of TCR beta CDR3 across 54 Vbeta and 13 Jbeta was performed with immunoSEQ multiplex PCR. Via MiXCR, TCRdb re-called the immunoSEQ multiplex PCR reads, giving one row per CDR3 protein. The sample lists almost 450,000 distinct CDR3 sequences, more than 80% occurring once. The CDR3 is made up of 14 amino acids. The V gene lost 0 bases and the J gene lost 5 bases, with 10 bases spanning the gap. Germline lookup yields CDR1 MGHRA and CDR2 YSYEKL.

The rearrangement joins TRBV4-1 to TRBJ1-1, with a possible D match to TRBD1 (5 bases). The receptor's source is a human donor with multiple sclerosis. Sequencing was performed on CD8+ T cells from PBMCs. The CDR3 sequence is CASSQDKGWTEAFF. Here the CDR3 DNA reads TGCGCCAGCAGCCAAGATAAGGGGTGGACTGAAGCTTTCTTT.